This T cell receptor beta chain appears in the sequencing data of a study of T cells in tuberculosis. Study outcomes and limitations: Shorter CDR3-alpha in active tuberculosis partly drove smaller distances. Selection depended on which cryopreserved specimens were available.

Documented time point: new active TB diagnosis, blood taken before or within 7 days of starting treatment. Confirmation came from sputum smear and/or culture positivity for M. tuberculosis. The V gene's germline CDR1 is SQVTM and CDR2 ANQGSEA. Between the trimmed V and J ends, which lost 4 bases and 3 bases, there was a span of 25 bases. The CDR3 spans 17 residues. A word on this clone: Antigen specificity is unknown.

Generated by immunoSEQ multiplex PCR, the TCRdb table keeps only in-frame clones and is missing some. Among some 30,000 clones listed, just over 90% were seen once. This sequence originates from an adult with tuberculosis. The chain joins TRBV29-1 to TRBJ2-7; a weak D match, TRBD2 (6 bases). This material consisted of PBMCs, taken at tuberculosis diagnosis. The CDR3 DNA reads TGCAGCGTTGGGGCGACACGGGAGTCCGGAGTTTTCTACGAGCAGTACTTC. Protein product: CSVGATRESGVFYEQYF.